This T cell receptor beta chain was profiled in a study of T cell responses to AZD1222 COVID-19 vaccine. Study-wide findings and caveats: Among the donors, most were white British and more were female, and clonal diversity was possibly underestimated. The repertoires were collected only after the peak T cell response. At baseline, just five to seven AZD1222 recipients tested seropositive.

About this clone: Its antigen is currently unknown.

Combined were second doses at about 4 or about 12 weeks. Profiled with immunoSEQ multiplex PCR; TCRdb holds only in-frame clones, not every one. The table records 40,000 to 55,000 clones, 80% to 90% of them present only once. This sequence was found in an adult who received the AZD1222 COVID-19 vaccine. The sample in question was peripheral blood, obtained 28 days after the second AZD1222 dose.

In DNA, the CDR3 is TGTGCCAGCAGCAGAGCTGGGGGTGAGCAGTTCTTC. Its translation is CASSRAGGEQFF. The V and J genes are TRBV7-3 and TRBJ2-1; tentatively, D is TRBD1 or TRBD2 (5 bases each). V shed 5 bases and J shed 9 bases, with 11 bases lying between them. Germline V gene sequence: CDR1 SGHTA, CDR2 FQGTGA. This CDR3 spans 12 amino acids.